Sequencing of this T cell receptor beta chain was carried out in a study of blood T cell repertoires in COVID-19. Study-wide background: Collection of acute and convalescent COVID-19 samples took place in the United States, Italy and Spain. PBMCs, B-cell-depleted T cells, or T cells were the source of the cDNA or gDNA that made up the material.

The authors' processing: Nucleated cell number was recorded as an estimate derived from reference gene primer amplification. Some clones are missing from TCRdb's copy, which holds only in-frame ones; the method was immunoSEQ multiplex PCR. D and trimming come from the DNA, and the V and J calls and clone size come from that table. This sample has almost 500,000 clones, with 75% to 90% found just once. Two negative PCRs, clearance, or symptom resolution were required of recovered Cohort 3 donors. The CDR3 runs 16 residues. V was clipped by 0 bases and J by 0 bases; unmatched bases: 4. The germline V gene encodes CDR1 SGHKS and CDR2 YYEKEE (reference sequence).

The sample taken for sequencing was PBMCs or T cells enriched from blood (not recorded which). The chain couples TRBV5-5 to TRBJ2-3, with 7 bases matching TRBD2. The source of this sequence is a woman aged 60-75 years who had recovered from COVID-19. CDR3 sequence reads: CASSLAAAGSTDTQYF. Written as DNA, the CDR3 is TGTGCCAGCAGCTTGGCGGCAGCGGGGAGCACAGATACGCAGTATTTT.